This is a list of T cell receptor beta chains from one sample in a study of T cell repertoires in cytomegalovirus infection. No antigen has been identified for these receptors. Each CDR3 protein gets one entry after TCRdb re-called the reads with MiXCR. In the table there are around 770,000 distinct CDR3 sequences, 29% of which are singletons. The sample was cultured CD8+ T cells from PBMCs, taken from culture after CMV antigen stimulation. These receptors were taken from a human donor in good health (CMV status not recorded). Some clones in this sample may be carry-over from other donors' samples. Each CDR3 is given with its conserved first and last residue. Each record gives: D gene, J gene, V gene, clone size, CDR3 protein, CDR3 DNA. The D gene is left open where the match is weak. Size tells how often a clone was seen (once, few, many) or the class of an expanded clone, and some rows leave it out.

TRBD2 TRBJ2-3 TRBV12-3/TRBV12-4 many CASRGTSGGSTDTQYF TGTGCCAGCAGGGGGACTAGCGGGGGGAGCACAGATACGCAGTATTTT
TRBD2 TRBJ2-5 TRBV5-4 - CASSRGGPTWDF TGTGCCAGCAGCCGGGGGGGGCCAACCTGGGACTTC
TRBD1 TRBJ2-1 TRBV4-3 few CASSQAVWGTGFSNEQFF TGCGCCAGCAGCCAAGCTGTATGGGGGACAGGCTTTTCCAATGAGCAGTTCTTC
- TRBJ2-3 TRBV12-3/TRBV12-4 few CASSFFWADTQYF TGTGCCAGCAGTTTTTTCTGGGCAGATACGCAGTATTTT
- TRBJ1-5 TRBV6-1 - CASSEAVNQPQHF TGTGCCAGCAGTGAAGCCGTAAATCAGCCCCAGCATTTT
- TRBJ1-1 TRBV12-3/TRBV12-4 many CASSLDGRTEAFF TGTGCCAGCAGTTTAGATGGGCGGACTGAAGCTTTCTTT
- TRBJ2-2 TRBV24-1 - CATSDLEGGVELFF TGTGCCACCAGTGATTTGGAGGGGGGCGTGGAGCTGTTTTTT
- TRBJ2-2 TRBV27 few CASRELDSVGDIGELFF TGTGCCAGCAGGGAACTCGACAGTGTAGGGGACATCGGGGAGCTGTTTTTT
- TRBJ1-5 TRBV12-3/TRBV12-4 - CASSLNSNHPQHF TGTGCCAGCAGTTTAAACAGCAATCACCCCCAGCATTTT
TRBD1 TRBJ2-3 TRBV28 many CATFPQGAWTDTQYF TGTGCCACCTTCCCCCAGGGGGCATGGACAGATACGCAGTATTTT
- TRBJ2-5 TRBV20-1 many CSATMRDAGETQYF TGCAGTGCTACAATGCGGGACGCAGGCGAGACCCAGTACTTC
- TRBJ1-2 TRBV5-6 - CASSSFRNYTF TGTGCCAGCAGCTCGTTCAGGAACTACACCTTC
- TRBJ2-3 TRBV6-6 - CASSYSDGGPDTDTQYF TGTGCCAGCAGTTACTCAGACGGGGGGCCCGACACAGATACGCAGTATTTT
- TRBJ2-7 TRBV7-8 many CASSLVPGQGDPYEQYF TGTGCCAGCAGCTTAGTCCCAGGGCAGGGTGATCCCTACGAGCAGTACTTC
- TRBJ1-1 TRBV27 - CASSLIGGENTEAFF TGTGCCAGCAGTTTAATTGGGGGAGAGAACACTGAAGCTTTCTTT
TRBD1 TRBJ1-4 TRBV7-9 - CATWTGNEKLFF TGTGCCACCTGGACAGGGAATGAAAAACTGTTTTTT
TRBD2 TRBJ2-1 TRBV7-2 many CASTLAGVNNEQFF TGTGCCAGCACCCTCGCGGGGGTGAACAATGAGCAGTTCTTC
- TRBJ2-7 TRBV2 many CASSGYEQYF TGTGCCAGCAGTGGCTACGAGCAGTACTTC
- TRBJ2-1 TRBV12-3/TRBV12-4 few CASSRSSDEQFF TGTGCCAGCAGTCGATCTAGCGATGAGCAGTTCTTC
- TRBJ2-6 TRBV25-1 few CASTTTSHSGANVLTF TGTGCCAGCACGACTACTTCGCACTCTGGGGCCAACGTCCTGACTTTC
- TRBJ1-1 TRBV10-2 - CASRGPEGAFF TGCGCCAGCAGGGGACCGGAGGGAGCTTTCTTT
TRBD2 TRBJ2-4 TRBV7-4 - CASSPSGGTKNIQYF TGTGCCAGCAGCCCTTCGGGGGGGACAAAAAACATTCAGTACTTC
TRBD1 TRBJ2-2 TRBV24-1 - CATRDRADGELFF TGTGCCACCAGGGACAGGGCTGACGGGGAGCTGTTTTTT
- TRBJ1-1 TRBV6-1 - CASSEEEGGGDTEAFF TGTGCCAGCAGTGAAGAGGAGGGCGGAGGCGATACTGAAGCTTTCTTT
TRBD1 TRBJ1-2 TRBV7-9 - CASSPAGGAGYGYTF TGTGCCAGCAGCCCCGCAGGGGGCGCGGGCTATGGCTACACCTTC
TRBD1 TRBJ1-4 TRBV6-6 - CASSGRTGDNEKLFF TGTGCCAGCAGCGGGAGGACAGGGGATAATGAAAAACTGTTTTTT
- TRBJ1-2 TRBV6-5 few CASSYSKAGLNGYTF TGTGCCAGCAGTTACTCGAAGGCGGGGCTGAATGGCTACACCTTC
- TRBJ2-2 TRBV7-9 - CASSLRGKGGAGELFF TGTGCCAGCAGCTTACGGGGAAAGGGCGGAGCCGGGGAGCTGTTTTTT
- TRBJ2-3 TRBV7-6 few CASSLVVGVDTQYF TGTGCCAGCAGCTTAGTTGTAGGGGTCGATACGCAGTATTTT
- TRBJ1-1 TRBV12-5 - CASGLDPGPTEAFF TGTGCTAGTGGTTTAGACCCCGGGCCCACTGAAGCTTTCTTT
- TRBJ2-5 TRBV6-6 - CASSYPEVSQYF TGTGCCAGCAGTTACCCCGAGGTTTCCCAGTACTTC